This T cell receptor beta chain emerged from a study of shared clonotypes between healthy human individuals. Here immunoSEQ multiplex PCR was the method, and the copy in TCRdb shows in-frame clones only, minus some. The sample yields 2 million to 2.5 million clones, about 95% seen once. The naive CD8 population came from CD45RO-negative cells selected for CCR7, without terminally differentiated effector memory CD45RA+ cells. V lost 4 bases, J lost 3 bases, and 10 bases lay in between. CDR3 length: 13 amino acids. CDR1 is LNHDA, CDR2 SQIVND, per germline (reference sequence). The sequencing input was naive CD8+ T cells sorted from blood. The chain joins TRBV19 to TRBJ2-7; D unclear. This clonotype was sampled from a man between 18 and 35 years old in good health. The CDR3 loop reads CASSTPNSYEQYF. CDR3 DNA: TGTGCCAGTAGTACCCCTAACAGCTACGAGCAGTACTTC.